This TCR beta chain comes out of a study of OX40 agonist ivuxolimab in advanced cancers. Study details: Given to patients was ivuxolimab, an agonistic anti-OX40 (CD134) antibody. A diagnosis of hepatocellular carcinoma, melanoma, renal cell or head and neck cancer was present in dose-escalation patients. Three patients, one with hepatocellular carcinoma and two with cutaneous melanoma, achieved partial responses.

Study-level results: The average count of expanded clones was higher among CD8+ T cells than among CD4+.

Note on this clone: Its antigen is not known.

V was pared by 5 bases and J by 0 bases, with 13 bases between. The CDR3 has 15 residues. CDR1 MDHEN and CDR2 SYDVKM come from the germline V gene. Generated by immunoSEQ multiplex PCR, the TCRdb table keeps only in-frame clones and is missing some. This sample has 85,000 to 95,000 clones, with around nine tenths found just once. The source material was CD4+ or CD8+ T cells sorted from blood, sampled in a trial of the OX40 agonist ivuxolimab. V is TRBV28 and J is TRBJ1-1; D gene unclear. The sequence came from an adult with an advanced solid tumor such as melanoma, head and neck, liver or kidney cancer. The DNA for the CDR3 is TGTGCCAGCAGTCCGGCCGGTGGGATGAACACTGAAGCTTTCTTT. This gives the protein CASSPAGGMNTEAFF.